The next 2 T cell receptor beta chains were all read from a single sample in a study of cytomegalovirus exposure and HLA in healthy donors. The study ran its PCR with 60 Vbeta and 13 Jbeta primers. Clones were sequenced by immunoSEQ multiplex PCR, and TCRdb holds only the in-frame ones, with some missing. The sample table sets out about 64,000 clones. The sequenced sample consisted of PBMCs. The receptors were gathered from a woman between 18 and 29 years old in good health and CMV-seronegative.

The chain combines TRBV25-1 with TRBJ2-3, with TRBD1 identical over 12 bases. This CDR3 is 16 amino acids long. V lost 4 bases and J lost 5; bases outside the gene matches: 7. The germline V gene encodes CDR1 MGHDK and CDR2 SYGVNS. The DNA for the CDR3 is TGTGCCAGCAGTGCGAGGGGGGACAGGGGGCAAGATACGCAGTATTTT. The encoded protein is CASSARGDRGQDTQYF.

The chain is built from TRBV15 and TRBJ2-7; D is unclear. Trimming removed 1 base at V and 5 bases at J, with 6 bases between. CDR1 and CDR2 from the germline V gene are LNHNV and YYDKDF (reference sequence). This CDR3 contains 12 residues. CDR3 nucleotides: TGTGCCACCAGCAGAGTACACGACGAGCAGTACTTC. Protein sequence: CATSRVHDEQYF.